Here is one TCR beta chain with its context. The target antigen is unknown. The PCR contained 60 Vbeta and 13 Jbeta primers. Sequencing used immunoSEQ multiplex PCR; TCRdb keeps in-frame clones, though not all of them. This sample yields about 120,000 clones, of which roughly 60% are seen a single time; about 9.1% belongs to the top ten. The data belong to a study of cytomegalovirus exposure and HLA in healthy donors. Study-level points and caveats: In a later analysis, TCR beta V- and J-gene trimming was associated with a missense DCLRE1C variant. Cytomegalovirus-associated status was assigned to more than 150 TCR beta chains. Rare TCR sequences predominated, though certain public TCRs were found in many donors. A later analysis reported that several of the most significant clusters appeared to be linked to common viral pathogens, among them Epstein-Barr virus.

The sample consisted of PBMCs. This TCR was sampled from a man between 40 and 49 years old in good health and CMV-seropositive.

CDR3 nucleotide sequence: TGTGCCAGCACCCACGGCGGGGCTAGCGTAACAGATACGCAGTATTTT. It encodes CASTHGGASVTDTQYF. The chain combines TRBV5-6 with TRBJ2-3; D may be TRBD2 (6 bases). CDR3 length: 16 amino acids. The germline V gene encodes CDR1 SGHDT and CDR2 YYEEEE. Trimming removed 6 bases from V and 3 bases from J, with 20 bases in between.